The 18 T cell receptor beta chains presented below share a single source sample, sequenced in a study of T cell repertoires in ileal Crohn's disease. Repertoires were generated with immunoSEQ multiplex PCR, while TCRdb's copy carries only in-frame clones and drops some. The sample has 55,000 to 65,000 clones, about 89% seen once. The sample's time point: neoterminal ileum biopsy at postoperative endoscopy, about 6 months after surgery. Sequenced material: ileal tissue. The receptors shown here come from an adult with Crohn's disease.

The V call is TRBV5-1, the J call TRBJ1-6, with D possibly being TRBD1 (6 bases). The V gene's germline CDR1 is SGHRS and CDR2 YFSETQ. V lost 3 bases, J lost 7 bases, and 17 bases lay in between. The CDR3 is 16 amino acids. The CDR3 nucleotides read TGCGCCAGCAGCTCAAACACAGGGAACCGAAATTCACCCCTCCACTTT. Encoded protein: CASSSNTGNRNSPLHF.

The chain joins TRBV7-2 to TRBJ1-2; 7 bases fit TRBD1. The CDR3 totals 13 residues. V lost 0 bases, J lost 6 bases, and 1 base stayed unmatched. The germline CDR1 and CDR2 sequences are SGHTA and FQGNSA. CDR3 sequence reads: CASSLATGNGYTF. The CDR3 nucleotides read TGTGCCAGCAGCTTAGCGACAGGGAATGGCTACACCTTC.

The genes are TRBV5-6 and TRBJ2-5, with 7 positions matching TRBD2. This CDR3 has 15 residues. Germline V gives CDR1 SGHDT, CDR2 YYEEEE. Trimming cost V 5 bases and J 0 bases; bases outside gene matches: 7. CDR3 sequence (DNA): TGTGCCAGCAGGACCTGGCTAGCGGACCAAGAGACCCAGTACTTC. It codes for CASRTWLADQETQYF.

This clone occurred a few times. The V gene is TRBV11-2, the J gene TRBJ1-6; tentatively, D is TRBD1 (6 bases). This CDR3 contains 15 residues. Germline assignment: CDR1 SGHAT and CDR2 FQNNGV. Trimming removed 6 bases from V and 7 bases from J, with 16 bases in between. For the CDR3, the DNA is TGTGCCAGCAGTTTGACAGGATTACAAAATTCACCCCTCCACTTT. This encodes CASSLTGLQNSPLHF.

This chain links TRBV28 with TRBJ2-5, with D possibly being TRBD1 (5 bases). Germline lookup yields CDR1 MDHEN and CDR2 SYDVKM. The CDR3 totals 13 residues. Trimming cost V 6 bases and J 2 bases, with 10 bases left between them. In DNA, the CDR3 is TGTGCCAGCAGCCAAGACAGACAAGAGACCCAGTACTTC. The encoded protein is CASSQDRQETQYF. The full variable domain, its missing parts supplied by reference TRBV28 and TRBJ2-5, is DVKVTQSSRYLVKRTGEKVFLECVQDMDHENMFWYRQDPGLGLRLIYFSYDVKMKEKGDIPEGYSVSREKKERFSLILESASTNQTSMYLCASSQDRQETQYFGPGTRLLVL.

This chain uses TRBV7-2 with TRBJ1-5, with 9 bases identical to TRBD1. Germline loops: CDR1 SGHTA, CDR2 FQGNSA. The CDR3 loop spans 14 amino acids. Unmatched junction bases numbered 8, after V lost 5 bases and J lost 9 bases. CDR3 sequence (DNA): TGTGCCAGCAGCCCGGGACAGGGCTATAGGCCCCAGCATTTT. This encodes CASSPGQGYRPQHF.

The rearrangement joins TRBV7-2 to TRBJ2-5; D is perhaps TRBD1 (5 bases). Trimming took off 5 bases at V and 0 bases at J, with 10 bases between the two ends. The CDR3 is 14 amino acids. In germline, CDR1 is SGHTA, CDR2 FQGNSA. The CDR3 bases are TGTGCCAGCAGCGGAACAGGATACCAAGAGACCCAGTACTTC. This translates into CASSGTGYQETQYF.

This clone occurred once. The rearrangement joins TRBV28 to TRBJ2-7; maybe TRBD2 (5 bases). Per germline, CDR1 MDHEN and CDR2 SYDVKM. V was shortened by 4 bases and J by 5 bases, with 12 bases between the two germline ends. The CDR3 contains 13 residues. This CDR3 is CASSSPTIDEQYF. CDR3 DNA sequence: TGTGCCAGCAGTTCTCCGACTATTGACGAGCAGTACTTC.

This chain joins TRBV7-2 and TRBJ2-2; D remains ambiguous. The germline gives CDR1 SGHTA, CDR2 FQGNSA. V lost 5 bases and J lost 6, with 16 bases in between. The CDR3 totals 15 residues. CDR3: CASSPMAGSSGELFF. The CDR3, as DNA: TGTGCCAGCAGCCCGATGGCAGGTAGTTCCGGGGAGCTGTTTTTT.

This chain joins TRBV10-3 and TRBJ1-2; tentatively, D is TRBD1 (6 bases). Deletions cut 6 bases from V and 6 bases from J, with 26 bases between. The CDR3 covers 17 residues. Per germline, CDR1 ENHRY and CDR2 SYGVKD. The CDR3 nucleotides read TGTGCCATCAGCCCCGCCCTAAGGGGGAGGGTAACCGATGGCTACACCTTC. This gives the protein CAISPALRGRVTDGYTF.

The chain is built from TRBV29-1 and TRBJ1-3, with a tentative D call TRBD1 (5 bases). There are 18 residues in the CDR3. V shed 1 base and J shed 4 bases, with 23 bases lying between them. CDR1 and CDR2 (germline): SQVTM, ANQGSEA. CDR3 residues: CSVEARDPSIRQGNTIYF. CDR3 nucleotides: TGCAGCGTTGAAGCCAGGGATCCCTCTATTCGACAGGGAAACACCATATATTTT.

Turning to this clone: Other DNA sequences in the same sample also yield this CDR3. V and J are TRBV6-1 and TRBJ1-1, with D possibly TRBD1 on 6 matching bases. Trimming stripped 6 bases from V and 0 bases from J, with 8 bases between. Germline CDR1 is MNHNS and CDR2 is SASEGT. This CDR3 comprises 13 residues. Here the CDR3 reads CASSGQLNTEAFF. CDR3 nucleotides: TGTGCCAGCAGCGGACAGTTGAACACTGAAGCTTTCTTT.

This chain joins TRBV29-1 and TRBJ2-1, with 9 nucleotides matching TRBD2. This CDR3 comprises 15 residues. The V and J ends lost 4 bases and 6 bases, in that order; junction bases with no gene match: 10. Germline lookup yields CDR1 SQVTM and CDR2 ANQGSEA. CDR3 in DNA: TGCAGCGTTGTCGGTTCGCTAGCGGGGTTCAATGAGCAGTTCTTC. It encodes CSVVGSLAGFNEQFF.

The J gene is TRBJ2-2, the V gene TRBV30, with 13 bases fitting TRBD2. Germline V CDR1 and CDR2: GTSNPN, SVGIG (reference sequence). This CDR3 is 16 amino acids long. V shed 4 bases and J 4 bases; nucleotides not matched to a gene: 6. CDR3 DNA: TGTGCCTGGATAAAGGGACTAGCGGGACCCACCGGGGAGCTGTTTTTT. Amino acids: CAWIKGLAGPTGELFF.

V and J are TRBV10-2 and TRBJ2-2; no clear D gene. Germline CDR1 reads WSHSY; CDR2 reads SAAADI. This CDR3 has 14 amino acids. The V gene lost 3 bases and the J gene lost 2 bases, with 7 bases spanning the gap. The CDR3 here is CASSDTLNTGELFF. DNA of the CDR3: TGCGCCAGCAGTGATACGCTAAACACCGGGGAGCTGTTTTTT.

For the CDR3, the DNA is TGTGCCAGCAGCGCCTTGGGCCGACCGGATTCACCCCTCCACTTT. Its translation: CASSALGRPDSPLHF. The chain has TRBV9 and TRBJ1-6; D not certain. The CDR3 loop spans 15 amino acids. Between the trimmed V and J ends, which lost 3 bases and 8 bases, there was a span of 15 bases. Germline CDR1 reads SGDLS; CDR2 reads YYNGEE.

The J gene is TRBJ1-2, the V gene TRBV9; D is unclear. The V gene's germline CDR1 is SGDLS and CDR2 YYNGEE. V gave up 1 base and J gave up 9 bases, with 19 bases separating them. The CDR3 extends over 15 amino acids. DNA for the CDR3: TGTGCCAGCAGCGTATTATCGGGAACAGCCGGAAGCTACACCTTC. Its protein is CASSVLSGTAGSYTF.

This chain joins TRBV7-9 and TRBJ1-6; possibly TRBD1 for D (5 bases). The CDR3 consists of 15 residues. CDR1 SEHNR and CDR2 FQNEAQ come from the germline V gene (reference sequence). V was cut by 1 base and J by 10 bases, with 14 bases left in between. This CDR3 is CASSLDGVGGSPLHF. The CDR3 bases are TGTGCCAGCAGCTTAGACGGCGTCGGGGGGTCACCCCTCCACTTT. Together with reference TRBV7-9 and TRBJ1-6, the CDR3 gives the full variable domain: DTGVSQNPRHKITKRGQNVTFRCDPISEHNRLYWYRQTLGQGPEFLTYFQNEAQLEKSRLLSDRFSAERPKGSFSTLEIQRTEQGDSAMYLCASSLDGVGGSPLHFGNGTRLTVT.